Below are 10 T cell receptor beta chains sequenced from a single sample in a study of T cells in Graves' hyperthyroidism and ophthalmopathy. Amplification of TCR beta CDR3 regions was performed using RNA transcripts as template. The HTBI primer set was used in a first-round RT-PCR of the TCR CDR3. TCRdb redid the calling of the multiplex PCR reads with MiXCR, one entry per CDR3 protein. The sample includes 150,000 to 200,000 distinct CDR3 sequences, about 18% of them seen just once. What was sequenced was blood. The receptors were sampled from a woman between 50 and 59 years old with Graves' hyperthyroidism.

This clonotype was seen ten or more times. The chain joins TRBV6-1 to TRBJ2-7; D not certain. V was trimmed by 7 bases and J by 3 bases, leaving 16 bases between them. The length of the CDR3 is 14 residues. Germline lookup yields CDR1 MNHNS and CDR2 SASEGT. The CDR3 nucleotides are TGTGCCAGCATGGTAGCTCCCACCGGCTACGAGCAGTACTTC. Its protein is CASMVAPTGYEQYF.

This clonotype was picked up many times. V is TRBV19 and J is TRBJ2-5; 11 nucleotides agree with TRBD2. V trimming: 4 bases; J trimming: 2 bases; junction bases outside the gene matches: 3. The germline V gene has CDR1 LNHDA and CDR2 SQIVND (reference sequence). This CDR3 has 15 residues. The CDR3, as DNA: TGTGCCAGTAGTACGACTAGCGGGGATCAAGAGACCCAGTACTTC. It codes for CASSTTSGDQETQYF.

This clonotype was seen at least ten times. The genes are TRBV2 and TRBJ2-3, with 8 nucleotides matching TRBD2. The CDR3 consists of 15 residues. Germline values: CDR1 SNHLY, CDR2 FYNNEI. V trimming: 4 bases; J trimming: 2 bases; junction bases outside the gene matches: 5. DNA of the CDR3: TGTGCCAGCAGTGTAGCGCGGGGGGCCACAGATACGCAGTATTTT. Translating gives CASSVARGATDTQYF.

This clonotype has a count of ten or more. V is TRBV19 and J is TRBJ1-6; TRBD1 matches 8 bases. The V gene's germline CDR1 is LNHDA and CDR2 SQIVND (reference sequence). The CDR3 loop spans 13 amino acids. V lost 7 bases and J lost 9; bases outside the gene matches: 5. CDR3 residues: CASKRTGFSPLHF. DNA of the CDR3: TGTGCCAGTAAGAGGACAGGGTTTTCACCCCTCCACTTT.

The chain couples TRBV9 to TRBJ2-7; 10 bases are shared with TRBD1. V lost 0 bases to trimming and J lost 2 bases; unmatched junction nucleotides: 2. The germline V gene encodes CDR1 SGDLS and CDR2 YYNGEE. The CDR3 is 15 amino acids. For the CDR3, the DNA is TGTGCCAGCAGCGTAGGAGGACAGGGGGCCTACGAGCAGTACTTC. Its translation: CASSVGGQGAYEQYF.

The J gene is TRBJ2-1, the V gene TRBV25-1; TRBD2 agrees at 15 bases. CDR3 length equals 18 residues. J lost 4 bases, V lost 0 bases, and 4 bases had no gene match. Germline V gene data show CDR1 as MGHDK and CDR2 as SYGVNS. The CDR3 DNA reads TGTGCCAGCAGTGAATATCTGGGACTAGCGGGGGGATACAATGAGCAGTTCTTC. Translation gives CASSEYLGLAGGYNEQFF.

This clonotype was counted many times. The chain employs TRBV19 and TRBJ1-5; D not certain. Trimming removed 3 bases at V and 2 bases at J, with 8 bases between. The V gene's germline CDR1 is LNHDA and CDR2 SQIVND (reference sequence). The CDR3 runs to 14 residues. The chain's CDR3 is CASSMSGGNQPQHF. CDR3 sequence (DNA): TGTGCCAGTAGTATGTCGGGTGGCAATCAGCCCCAGCATTTT. The full variable domain, in which reference TRBV19 and TRBJ1-5 provide the parts outside the CDR3, is DGGITQSPKYLFRKEGQNVTLSCEQNLNHDAMYWYRQDPGQGLRLIYYSQIVNDFQKGDIAEGYSVSREKKESFPLTVTSAQKNPTAFYLCASSMSGGNQPQHFGDGTRLSIL.

V gene TRBV7-2 combines with J gene TRBJ2-2; 16 bases line up with TRBD2. Germline V gene lookup returns CDR1 SGHTA and CDR2 FQGNSA. The CDR3 sequence is 19 residues long. V was clipped by 5 bases and J by 3 bases; unmatched bases: 9. Here the CDR3 reads CASSAQSGLAGGYTGELFF. For the CDR3, the DNA is TGTGCCAGCAGCGCTCAATCGGGACTAGCGGGGGGGTACACCGGGGAGCTGTTTTTT. The full variable domain, with the rest looked up from reference TRBV7-2 and TRBJ2-2, is GAGVSQSPSNKVTEKGKDVELRCDPISGHTALYWYRQSLGQGLEFLIYFQGNSAPDKSGLPSDRFSAERTGGSVSTLTIQRTQQEDSAVYLCASSAQSGLAGGYTGELFFGEGSRLTVL.

This clonotype was counted a few times. The junction departs from germline at one end; a sequencing error may be responsible. J is TRBJ1-2 and V is TRBV5-4; maybe TRBD1 (6 bases). Per the germline V gene, CDR1 is SGHNT and CDR2 is YYREEE (reference sequence). This CDR3 contains 15 residues. CDR3: CASSGGAGLPYGHTF. CDR3 DNA sequence: TGTGCCAGCAGCGGGGGGGCAGGGCTGCCCTATGGCCACACCTTC.

The chain carries TRBV11-2 and TRBJ2-7; 8 nucleotides line up with TRBD1. This CDR3 has 14 amino acids. Trimming at V came to 2 bases and at J to 5 bases, leaving 5 bases not matched to a gene. In germline, CDR1 is SGHAT, CDR2 FQNNGV. CDR3: CASSLPGGWNEQYF. CDR3 coding DNA: TGTGCCAGCAGCTTACCAGGGGGCTGGAACGAGCAGTACTTC.